This record looks at one TCR beta chain sequence and its context. Produced via immunoSEQ multiplex PCR; TCRdb's table is partial and in-frame only. The table lists about 660,000 clones, approximately 89% of them singletons. This specimen comes from a study of shared T cell receptors in the human thymus. The CDR3 is made up of 16 amino acids. The ends were cut back, 3 bases at V and 9 bases at J, with 21 bases in the middle. In germline, CDR1 is LGHNA, CDR2 YSLEER. The sample was also linked to a second study, of human thymus T cells. Per that study: Thymus pieces cut out during corrective heart surgery were the tissue that was used. Related research examined unrelated individuals and reported that their thymic repertoires overlapped highly.

This chain uses TRBV4-3 with TRBJ2-4; possible D gene TRBD1, 6 bases. The source is a boy in the first two years of life with a congenital heart defect. The sequencing sample was made of thymocytes. The CDR3 loop is CASSQRLVVGASIQYF. The CDR3 DNA is TGCGCCAGCAGCCAGAGACTTGTAGTGGGGGCAAGCATTCAGTACTTC.